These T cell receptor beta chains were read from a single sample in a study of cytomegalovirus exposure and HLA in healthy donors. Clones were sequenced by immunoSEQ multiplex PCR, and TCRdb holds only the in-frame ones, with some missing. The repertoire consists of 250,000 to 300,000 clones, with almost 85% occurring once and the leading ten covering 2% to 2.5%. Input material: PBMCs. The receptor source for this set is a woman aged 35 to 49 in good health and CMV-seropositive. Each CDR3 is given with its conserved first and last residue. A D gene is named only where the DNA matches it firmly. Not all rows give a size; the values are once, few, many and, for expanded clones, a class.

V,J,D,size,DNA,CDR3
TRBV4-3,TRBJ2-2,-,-,TGCGCCAGCAGCCAAGATATCGTGAGAACCGGGGAGCTGTTTTTT,CASSQDIVRTGELFF
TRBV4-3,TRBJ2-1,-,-,TGCGCCAGCAGCCAAGTATTGGGGGGTTTTAACAATGAGCAGTTCTTC,CASSQVLGGFNNEQFF
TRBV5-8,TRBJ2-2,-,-,TGTGCCAGCAGCTTGGGGAGGTCAGGCGCGAACACCGGGGAGCTGTTTTTT,CASSLGRSGANTGELFF
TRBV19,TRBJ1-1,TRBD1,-,TGTGCCAGTACCCTGACAGGGGGACGTAAGGAAGCTTTCTTT,CASTLTGGRKEAFF
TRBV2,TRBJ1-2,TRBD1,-,TGTGCCAGCAGTAAGACAGGGGGCCCTGGCTACACCTTC,CASSKTGGPGYTF
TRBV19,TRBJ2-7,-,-,TGTGCCAGTAGTATAGGTGACAAACCTATCTACGAGCAGTACTTC,CASSIGDKPIYEQYF
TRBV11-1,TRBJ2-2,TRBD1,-,TGTGCCAGCAGCCAACAGGGGGTTACCGGGGAGCTGTTTTTT,CASSQQGVTGELFF
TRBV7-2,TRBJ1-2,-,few,TGTGCCAGCAGCTCGGGGGTGCAGTTAGCTAACTATGGCTACACCTTC,CASSSGVQLANYGYTF
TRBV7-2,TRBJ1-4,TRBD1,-,TGTGCCAGCAGCGGCCGGGACAGGGGGTGGGCTGCAACTAATGAAAAACTGTTTTTT,CASSGRDRGWAATNEKLFF
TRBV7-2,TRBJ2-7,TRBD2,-,TGTGCCAGCAGCTTTACCGCTAGCGGCAGCTACGAGCAGTACTTC,CASSFTASGSYEQYF
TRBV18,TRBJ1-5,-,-,TGTGCCAGCTCCGCGGGACTCAATCAGCCCCAGCATTTT,CASSAGLNQPQHF
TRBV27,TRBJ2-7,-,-,TGTGCCAGCAGTCCCCCCAGACCCTCCGCTAGCGCCTACGAGCAGTACTTC,CASSPPRPSASAYEQYF
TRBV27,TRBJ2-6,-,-,TGTGCCAGCAGTTTATGGGGACTGATGGGCGCTGGGGCCAACGGCCTGACTTTC,CASSLWGLMGAGANGLTF
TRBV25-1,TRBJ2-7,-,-,TGTGCCAGCAGTAAAGAACAGGACGAGCAGTACTTC,CASSKEQDEQYF
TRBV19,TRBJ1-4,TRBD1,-,TGTGCCAGTAGTACCCAGGGACAGGGGGCAGCTAATGAAAAACTGTTTTTT,CASSTQGQGAANEKLFF
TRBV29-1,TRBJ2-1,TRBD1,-,TGCAGCGTGAGGAGGACAGGGGGCCGGGATGAGCAGTTCTTC,CSVRRTGGRDEQFF
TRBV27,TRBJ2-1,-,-,TGTGCCAGCAGCTATCCCCCTTACAATGAGCAGTTCTTC,CASSYPPYNEQFF
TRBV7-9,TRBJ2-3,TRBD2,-,TGTGCCAGCATTCCCTCCGGACTAGCGGGAGATACGCAGTATTTT,CASIPSGLAGDTQYF
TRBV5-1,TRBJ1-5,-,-,TGCGCCAGCAGCTTGGAGGCTCAGGTCAGTCAGCCCCAGCATTTT,CASSLEAQVSQPQHF
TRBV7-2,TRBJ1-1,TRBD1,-,TGTGCCAGCAGCGCGACCGGGACAGCAAGCGAGGCTTTCTTT,CASSATGTASEAFF
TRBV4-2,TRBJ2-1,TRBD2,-,TGTGCCAGCAGCCTTTTGGGGCGGGAGGACTACAATGAGCAGTTCTTC,CASSLLGREDYNEQFF
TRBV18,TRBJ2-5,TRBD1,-,TGTGCCAGCTCACCAGGGACAGCTGGAGAGACCCAGTACTTC,CASSPGTAGETQYF
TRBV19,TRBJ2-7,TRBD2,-,TGTGCCAGTAGCCCCGCGGGAGGGCCCTACGAGCAGTACTTC,CASSPAGGPYEQYF
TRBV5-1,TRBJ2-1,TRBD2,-,TGCGCCAGCAGCACCGGGACTAGCGATTACAATGAGCAGTTCTTC,CASSTGTSDYNEQFF
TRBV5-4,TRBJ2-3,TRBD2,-,TGTGCCAGTAGCTTGGTGGGACTAGCGGGAGGAGCAGATACGCAGTATTTT,CASSLVGLAGGADTQYF
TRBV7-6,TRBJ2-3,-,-,TGTGCCAGCAGCTCCCCGTCCGGAGGGAATACGCAGTATTTT,CASSSPSGGNTQYF
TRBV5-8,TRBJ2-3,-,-,TGTGCCAGCAGCCCGAAGTTGACAGCACTGGATACGCAGTATTTT,CASSPKLTALDTQYF
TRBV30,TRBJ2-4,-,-,TGTGCCTGGAGTGTACTCAGGACAGCGACAGGCAAAAACATTCAGTACTTC,CAWSVLRTATGKNIQYF
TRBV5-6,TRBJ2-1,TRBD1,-,TGTGCCAGCAGCTTGCCTCCGGGACAGGGAACGACCTACAATGAGCAGTTCTTC,CASSLPPGQGTTYNEQFF
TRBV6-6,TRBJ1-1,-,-,TGTGCCAGCAGCCCTGGGGGGGGGCCCACTGAAGCTTTCTTT,CASSPGGGPTEAFF
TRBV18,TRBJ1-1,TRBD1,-,TGTGCCAGCTCACTCCGGGACAGGGAGAACACTGAAGCTTTCTTT,CASSLRDRENTEAFF
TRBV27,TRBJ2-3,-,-,TGTGCCAGCAGAAAGTCATCGGGGACTCGAACAGATACGCAGTATTTT,CASRKSSGTRTDTQYF
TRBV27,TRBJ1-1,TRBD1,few,TGTGCCAGCAGGTCGACAGGGGAGACTGAAGCTTTCTTT,CASRSTGETEAFF
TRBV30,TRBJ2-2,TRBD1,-,TGTGCCTGGAGAAGACAGGGGGTTAGGACCGGGGAGCTGTTTTTT,CAWRRQGVRTGELFF
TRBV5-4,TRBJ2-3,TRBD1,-,TGTGCCAGCAGCCGGACAGGGGTCGGCACAGATACGCAGTATTTT,CASSRTGVGTDTQYF
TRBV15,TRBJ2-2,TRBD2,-,TGTGCCACCAGCAGAGTGGGGCTAGCGGGAGACGGGGAGCTGTTTTTT,CATSRVGLAGDGELFF
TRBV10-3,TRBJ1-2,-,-,TGTGCCATCAGTCCGACAGCTAACTATGGCTACACCTTC,CAISPTANYGYTF
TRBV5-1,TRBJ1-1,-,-,TGCGCCAGCAGCTGGGGGGACTCCCCTGGGGGAGCTTTCTTT,CASSWGDSPGGAFF
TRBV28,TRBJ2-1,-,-,TGTGCCAGCAGCTCCGCCGGGAATTGGTACAATGAGCAGTTCTTC,CASSSAGNWYNEQFF
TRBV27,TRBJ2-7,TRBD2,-,TGTGCCAGCAGTTTCGGCGGGAGGGCCAACGAGCAGTACTTC,CASSFGGRANEQYF
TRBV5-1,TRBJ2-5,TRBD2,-,TGCGCCAGCAGCAGAAAACCTCTAGCGGGAGTGGTGGAGACCCAGTACTTC,CASSRKPLAGVVETQYF
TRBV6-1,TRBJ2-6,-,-,TGTGCCAGCAGTGAGAACAGGGTTGCTGGGGCCAACGTCCTGACTTTC,CASSENRVAGANVLTF
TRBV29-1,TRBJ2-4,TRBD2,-,TGCAGCGTTGAAACTAGCGGTATCATTGACATTCAGTACTTC,CSVETSGIIDIQYF
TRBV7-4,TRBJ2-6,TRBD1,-,TGTGCCAGCAGCTTAGTAGGGACAGAAATCTCTGGGGCCAACGTCCTGACTTTC,CASSLVGTEISGANVLTF
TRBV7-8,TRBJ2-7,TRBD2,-,TGTGCCAGCAGTCCCGGGACTAGCATCTACGAGCAGTACTTC,CASSPGTSIYEQYF
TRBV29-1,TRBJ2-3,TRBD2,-,TGCAGCGTATCACTAGCGGTCACAGATACGCAGTATTTT,CSVSLAVTDTQYF
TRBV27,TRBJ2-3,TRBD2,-,TGTGCCAGCAGTTTATCGGGGCGGGAGAATTATTTT,CASSLSGRENYF
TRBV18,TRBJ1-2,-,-,TGTGCCAGCTCACCCCAGGGGAATCATGGCTACACCTTC,CASSPQGNHGYTF
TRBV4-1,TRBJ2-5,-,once,TGCGCCAGCAGCCAAGCCATCCAAGAGACCCAGTACTTC,CASSQAIQETQYF
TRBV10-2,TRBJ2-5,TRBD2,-,TGCGCCAGCAGTGAGTCGAAGGCGGGAGGCCAAGAGACCCAGTACTTC,CASSESKAGGQETQYF
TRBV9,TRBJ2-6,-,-,TGTGCCAGCAGCGTCGGAACAGGGTCGGCTGGGGCCAACGTCCTGACTTTC,CASSVGTGSAGANVLTF
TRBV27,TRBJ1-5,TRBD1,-,TGTGCCAGCAGTTACCAATTCCGGGACAGGGACCAGCCCCAGCATTTT,CASSYQFRDRDQPQHF